The clone carrying this T cell receptor (beta chain) was detected a few times. Its antigen is not known. V gave up 0 bases and J gave up 0 bases, with 7 bases separating them. CDR1 LGHNA and CDR2 YNFKEQ come from the germline V gene. The CDR3 is 15 residues long. This entry comes from a study of vaccination effects on CD4 cells after COVID-19. Expansion with viral peptide pools was applied to antigen-specific CD4+ T cells by the ViraFEST assay prior to sequencing. Scientists isolated CD4+ T cells after an approximately 9-day culture period ended. The study found no prior SARS-CoV-2 infection in the vaccine recipients, who tested negative for nucleocapsid antibodies. The repertoire was sequenced with immunoSEQ multiplex PCR; TCRdb's copy has only in-frame clones and lacks some. The sample includes under 30,000 clones, approximately 83% seen only once; the top ten take 10%.

The receptor was derived from a human donor who received a COVID-19 vaccine. This sample comprised CD4+ T cells from PBMCs cultured with HCoV-NL63 spike peptides, obtained before COVID-19 vaccination. This chain joins TRBV4-2 and TRBJ2-3; D uncertain. The DNA for the CDR3 is TGTGCCAGCAGCCAAGAAGCAGTTAGCACAGATACGCAGTATTTT. It encodes CASSQEAVSTDTQYF.